This TCR beta chain is from a study of Ad26.COV2.S vaccination and SARS-CoV-2 variants. The V end was cut by 4 bases, the J end by 0 bases, with 12 bases between. Germline CDR1 SGHNT, CDR2 YENEEA. This CDR3 is built from 16 residues. Documented treatment: about 20 received Ad26.COV2.S at low or high dose, single or two shots; several received placebo; per-sample allocation not given. At day 63 after the first vaccine or placebo injection, samples were drawn. Aged 18-55 years, donor was enrolled in Boston in about 2020. Study-wide results and caveats: Overall T cell responses may have been underestimated by the analyses of TCR breadth and depth. Vaccine and placebo recipients had comparable breadth of non-spike TCRs.

For this clone: Antigen specificity is unknown.

Sequencing used immunoSEQ multiplex PCR; TCRdb keeps in-frame clones, though not all of them. The data hold approximately 400,000 clones, with under 90% observed a single time. This chain links TRBV11-3 with TRBJ2-2; D unresolved. The clonotype comes from a person aged 18-65 years who received the Ad26.COV2.S COVID-19 vaccine or a placebo. The input for sequencing was peripheral blood, taken in a trial of Ad26.COV2.S vaccine versus placebo. CDR3 region: CASSSQWSPNTGELFF. The DNA of the CDR3 is TGTGCCAGCAGCTCCCAATGGTCGCCGAACACCGGGGAGCTGTTTTTT.